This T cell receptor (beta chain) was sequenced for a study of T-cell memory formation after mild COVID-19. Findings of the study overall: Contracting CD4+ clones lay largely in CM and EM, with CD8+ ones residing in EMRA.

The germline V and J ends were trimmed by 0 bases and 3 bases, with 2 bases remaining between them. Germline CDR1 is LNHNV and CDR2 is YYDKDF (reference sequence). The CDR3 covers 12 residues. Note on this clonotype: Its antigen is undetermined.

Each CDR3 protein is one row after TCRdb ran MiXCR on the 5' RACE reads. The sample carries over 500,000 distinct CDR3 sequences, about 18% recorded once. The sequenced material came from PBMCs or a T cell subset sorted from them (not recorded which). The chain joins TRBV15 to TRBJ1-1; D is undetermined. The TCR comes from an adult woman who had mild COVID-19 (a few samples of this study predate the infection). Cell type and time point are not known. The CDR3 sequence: CATSRDDTEAFF. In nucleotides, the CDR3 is TGTGCCACCAGCAGAGATGACACTGAAGCTTTCTTT.